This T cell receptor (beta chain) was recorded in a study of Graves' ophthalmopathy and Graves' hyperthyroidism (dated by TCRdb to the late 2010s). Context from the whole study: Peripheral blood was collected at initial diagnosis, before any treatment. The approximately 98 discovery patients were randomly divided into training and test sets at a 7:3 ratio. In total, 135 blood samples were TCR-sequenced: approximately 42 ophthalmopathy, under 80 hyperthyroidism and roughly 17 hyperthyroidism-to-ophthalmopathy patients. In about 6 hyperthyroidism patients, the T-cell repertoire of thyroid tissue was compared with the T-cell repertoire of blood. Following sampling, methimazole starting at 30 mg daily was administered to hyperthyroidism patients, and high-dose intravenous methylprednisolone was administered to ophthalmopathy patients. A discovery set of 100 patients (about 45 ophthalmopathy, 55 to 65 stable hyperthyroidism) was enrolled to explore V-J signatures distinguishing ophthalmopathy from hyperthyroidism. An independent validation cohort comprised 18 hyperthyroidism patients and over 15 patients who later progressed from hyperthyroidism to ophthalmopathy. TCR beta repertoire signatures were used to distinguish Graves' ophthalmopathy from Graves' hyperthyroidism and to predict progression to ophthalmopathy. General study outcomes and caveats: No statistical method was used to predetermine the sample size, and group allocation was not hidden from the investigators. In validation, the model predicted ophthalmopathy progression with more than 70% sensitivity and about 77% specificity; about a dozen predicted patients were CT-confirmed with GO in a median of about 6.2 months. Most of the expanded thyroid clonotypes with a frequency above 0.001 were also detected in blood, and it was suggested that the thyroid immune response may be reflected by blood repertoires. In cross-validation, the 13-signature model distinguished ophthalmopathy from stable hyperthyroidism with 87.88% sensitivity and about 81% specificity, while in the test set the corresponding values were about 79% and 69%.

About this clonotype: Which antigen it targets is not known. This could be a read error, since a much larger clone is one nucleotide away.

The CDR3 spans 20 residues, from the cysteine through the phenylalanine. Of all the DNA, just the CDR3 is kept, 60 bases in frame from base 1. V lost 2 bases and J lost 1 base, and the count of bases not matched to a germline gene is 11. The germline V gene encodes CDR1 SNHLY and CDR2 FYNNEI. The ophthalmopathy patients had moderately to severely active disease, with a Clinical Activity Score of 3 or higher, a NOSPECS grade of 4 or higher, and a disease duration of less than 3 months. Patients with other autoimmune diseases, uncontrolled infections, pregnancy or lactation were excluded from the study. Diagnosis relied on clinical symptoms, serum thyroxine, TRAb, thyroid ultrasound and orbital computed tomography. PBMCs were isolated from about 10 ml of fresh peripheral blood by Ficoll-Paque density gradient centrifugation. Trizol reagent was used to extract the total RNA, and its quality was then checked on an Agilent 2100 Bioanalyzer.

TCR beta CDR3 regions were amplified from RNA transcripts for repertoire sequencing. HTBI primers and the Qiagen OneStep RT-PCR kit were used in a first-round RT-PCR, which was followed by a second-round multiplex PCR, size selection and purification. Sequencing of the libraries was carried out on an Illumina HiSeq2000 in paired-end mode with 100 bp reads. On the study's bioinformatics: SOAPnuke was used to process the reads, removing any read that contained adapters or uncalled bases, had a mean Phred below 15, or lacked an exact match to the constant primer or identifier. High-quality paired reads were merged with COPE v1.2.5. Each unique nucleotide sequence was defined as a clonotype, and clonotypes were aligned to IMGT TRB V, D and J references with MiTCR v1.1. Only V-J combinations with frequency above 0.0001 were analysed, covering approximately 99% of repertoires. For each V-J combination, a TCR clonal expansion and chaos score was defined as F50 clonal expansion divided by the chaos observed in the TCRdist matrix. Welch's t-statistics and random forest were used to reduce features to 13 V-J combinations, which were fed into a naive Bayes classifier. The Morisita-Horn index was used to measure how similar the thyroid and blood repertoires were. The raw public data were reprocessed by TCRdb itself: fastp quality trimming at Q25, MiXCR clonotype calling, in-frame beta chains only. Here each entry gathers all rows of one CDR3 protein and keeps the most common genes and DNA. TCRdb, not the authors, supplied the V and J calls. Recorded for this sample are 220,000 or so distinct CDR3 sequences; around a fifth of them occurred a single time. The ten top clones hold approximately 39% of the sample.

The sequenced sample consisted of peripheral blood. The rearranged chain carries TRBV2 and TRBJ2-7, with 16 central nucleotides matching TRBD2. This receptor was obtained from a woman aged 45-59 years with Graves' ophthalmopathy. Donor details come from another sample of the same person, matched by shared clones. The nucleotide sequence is TGTGCCAGCAGTGAAACGCTGCCGGGACTAGCGGGAGGGGAATCCTACGAGCAGTACTTC. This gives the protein CASSETLPGLAGGESYEQYF.